A selection of T cell receptor beta chains follows, all from one sample in a study of PD-1 blockade in classical Hodgkin lymphoma. Assay: immunoSEQ multiplex PCR; the TCRdb copy retains only in-frame clones and omits some. The sample yields some 90,000 clones, roughly 78% seen once. The sequencing here drew on peripheral blood mononuclear cells (PBMCs), taken before the fourth cycle of nivolumab. All receptors derive from a human donor with classical Hodgkin lymphoma. Both conserved end residues are part of each CDR3. The order of the fields is J gene, D gene, V gene, clone size, CDR3 DNA, CDR3 protein. The D gene is left open where the match is weak. Rows give clone size only sometimes, using once, few, many, or a class for an expanded clone.

>TRBJ1-1|-|TRBV27|-
TGTGCCAGCAGTAACAACAGGAACACTGAAGCTTTCTTT
CASSNNRNTEAFF
>TRBJ2-7|-|TRBV5-5|-
TGTGCCAGCAGCTTGATGGAGTACGAGCAGTACTTC
CASSLMEYEQYF
>TRBJ2-7|TRBD1|TRBV6-6|-
TGTGCCAGCGGTTCGAGGGCTCCGGGACAGGGCTACGAGCAGTACTTC
CASGSRAPGQGYEQYF
>TRBJ2-1|TRBD1|TRBV10-3|-
TGTGCCATCACCGGGACAGGGGTTCTAGCGAGTGAGCAGTTCTTC
CAITGTGVLASEQFF
>TRBJ1-3|TRBD1|TRBV5-4|-
TGTGCCAGCAGCTTCGACAGGGCGGGAAACACCATATATTTT
CASSFDRAGNTIYF
>TRBJ1-5|-|TRBV2|-
TGTGCCAGCAGTGGAGGGTCGGGAGGCAATCAGCCCCAGCATTTT
CASSGGSGGNQPQHF
>TRBJ2-3|TRBD2|TRBV12-5|-
TGTGCTAGTGGTTTGGGCCAGCGACTAGCGGGGGGTACGCAGTATTTT
CASGLGQRLAGGTQYF
>TRBJ1-5|TRBD1|TRBV6-5|-
TGTGCCAGCAGTAGGACAGGGGGTGGTCAGCCCCAGCATTTT
CASSRTGGGQPQHF
>TRBJ2-1|-|TRBV21-1|-
TGTGCCAGCAGCAAGGGACAGGTCTACAATGAGCAGTTCTTC
CASSKGQVYNEQFF
>TRBJ2-7|TRBD2|TRBV5-1|once
TGCGCCAGCAGCTTGGCGGGGGGAGGGATTTACGAGCAGTACTTC
CASSLAGGGIYEQYF
>TRBJ1-6|-|TRBV7-6|-
TGTGCCAGCAGCCTGACCCCGGGAGGGGCAGGGAAAATTTCACCCCTCCACTTT
CASSLTPGGAGKISPLHF
>TRBJ2-1|TRBD2|TRBV10-2|-
TGCGCCAGCAGCGGACTAGCGGGAGACAATGAGCAGTTCTTC
CASSGLAGDNEQFF
>TRBJ2-3|TRBD1|TRBV5-4|once
TGTGCCAGCAGCTTTATGGGACAGGGAATCACAGATACGCAGTATTTT
CASSFMGQGITDTQYF
>TRBJ1-1|-|TRBV29-1|-
TGCAGCGTTGCCGCCTCAGTAGTGGGAGCTTTCTTT
CSVAASVVGAFF
>TRBJ2-1|-|TRBV11-2|once
TGTGCCAGCAGCTTAGAAGGGTGGGAGCAGTTCTTC
CASSLEGWEQFF
>TRBJ2-1|TRBD1|TRBV6-5|-
TGTGCCAGCAGACCCGGGACAGGGGTTACTGAGCAGTTCTTC
CASRPGTGVTEQFF
>TRBJ2-7|-|TRBV6-5|-
TGTGCCAGCAGCTGGGGGGCAGGGGGGTACGAGCAGTACTTC
CASSWGAGGYEQYF
>TRBJ2-2|-|TRBV11-3|few
TGTGCCAGCAGCCCCTACCTTGGGGAAGACACCGGGGAGCTGTTTTTT
CASSPYLGEDTGELFF
>TRBJ1-5|-|TRBV5-8|-
TGTGCCAGCAGCTTGTCGGGCAATCAGCCCCAGCATTTT
CASSLSGNQPQHF
>TRBJ1-1|-|TRBV19|-
TGTGCCAGTAGTCCTCGGTACAATAGCGTGAACACTGAAGCTTTCTTT
CASSPRYNSVNTEAFF
>TRBJ2-7|-|TRBV1|-
TGCACCAGCAGCCAAGACAGGGGTAACGAGCAGTACTTC
CTSSQDRGNEQYF
>TRBJ1-2|-|TRBV2|few
TGTGCCAGCAGTGGGGACACTTTCGGCTACACCTTC
CASSGDTFGYTF
>TRBJ2-3|TRBD2|TRBV9|-
TGTGCCAGCAGCGTTAGCGGGAGGGCAGAAGATACGCAGTATTTT
CASSVSGRAEDTQYF
>TRBJ2-1|TRBD2|TRBV9|once
TGTGCCAGCAGCCTTCCCGGGACTAGCGGCCACAATGAGCAGTTCTTC
CASSLPGTSGHNEQFF
>TRBJ1-4|-|TRBV7-6|-
TGTGCCAGCAGCTTTAGCGTCGGGGGAAGTGAAAAACTGTTTTTT
CASSFSVGGSEKLFF
>TRBJ2-7|-|TRBV7-3|-
TGTGCCAGCAGCTTCAACGCGGGACACTTCTACGAGCAGTACTTC
CASSFNAGHFYEQYF
>TRBJ1-4|-|TRBV30|-
TGTGCCTGGAGTGTTAATCTGTGGGCAACTAATGAAAAACTGTTTTTT
CAWSVNLWATNEKLFF
>TRBJ1-2|TRBD1|TRBV9|-
TGTGCCAGCAGCGTAGCTAAATCTCTCGGAGAAGACAGGGGCGTACCCAACTATGGCTACACCTTC
CASSVAKSLGEDRGVPNYGYTF
>TRBJ1-2|-|TRBV4-1|-
TGCGCCAGCAGCCAACGGATCCCGGGCAGGGGATCCTATGGCTACACCTTC
CASSQRIPGRGSYGYTF
>TRBJ1-4|TRBD1|TRBV5-4|-
TGTGCCACCCTCCGGACAGGGGAAGAAAAACTGTTTTTT
CATLRTGEEKLFF
>TRBJ2-7|-|TRBV12-5|-
TGTGCTAGTTCGTTGACAGGTTCCTCCTACGAGCAGTACTTC
CASSLTGSSYEQYF
>TRBJ2-7|-|TRBV6-6|-
TGTGCCAGCAGTTACTCGATCGGGACAACGGGGAGGTACTTC
CASSYSIGTTGRYF
>TRBJ2-7|-|TRBV27|-
TGTGCCAGCAGTTTGGGTGGGACGGGCGAGCAGTACTTC
CASSLGGTGEQYF
>TRBJ2-3|TRBD2|TRBV11-2|few
TGTGCCAGCAGCATTCGACTAGCGGGATCTAGCACAGATACGCAGTATTTT
CASSIRLAGSSTDTQYF
>TRBJ2-5|TRBD1|TRBV7-9|-
TGTGCCAGCAGCACGGGGGACAGGGACCAAGAGACCCAGTACTTC
CASSTGDRDQETQYF
>TRBJ1-2|-|TRBV5-6|-
TGTGCCAGCAGCTTGTTTGGTTATGGCTACACCTTC
CASSLFGYGYTF
>TRBJ1-4|-|TRBV6-4|-
TGTGCCAGCCGGGACACTTCAACTAATGAAAAACTGTTTTTT
CASRDTSTNEKLFF
>TRBJ2-6|-|TRBV27|-
TGTGCCAGCAGTTTATTTGGGGCAGGGAGCTCTGGGGCCAACGTCCTGACTTTC
CASSLFGAGSSGANVLTF
>TRBJ1-6|TRBD1|TRBV5-1|-
TGCGCCAGCACCCGACGGGACAGTAATTCACCCCTCCACTTT
CASTRRDSNSPLHF
>TRBJ1-5|-|TRBV18|many
TGTGCCAGCCAGACAGGAAGCAATCAGCCCCAGCATTTT
CASQTGSNQPQHF
>TRBJ1-2|TRBD1|TRBV13|-
TGTGCCAGCAGCACCCGGGACAGGGGACCCCTAGGCTATGGCTACACCTTC
CASSTRDRGPLGYGYTF
>TRBJ1-1|-|TRBV6-5|-
TGTGCCAGCAGTTACGGCCAGACTTTCATGGGGGCTTTCTTT
CASSYGQTFMGAFF
>TRBJ2-1|TRBD2|TRBV6-5|-
TGTGCCAGCAGTTACTCGACGGGGGGTTCCTACAATGAGCAGTTCTTC
CASSYSTGGSYNEQFF
>TRBJ1-2|-|TRBV10-2|-
TGCGCCAGCAGGTTCCAGGAGCAAAGTAACTATGGCTACACCTTC
CASRFQEQSNYGYTF
>TRBJ2-5|TRBD2|TRBV5-8|-
TGTGCCAGCAGCTTGGAGGTGGGAGCGGGGTTACCAGAGACCCAGTACTTC
CASSLEVGAGLPETQYF
>TRBJ1-4|TRBD1|TRBV18|-
TGTGCCAGCTCAGACAGGGGAGATAATGAAAAACTGTTTTTT
CASSDRGDNEKLFF
>TRBJ2-2|-|TRBV6-5|once
TGTGCCAGCAGTAGGAGCACCGCGAACACCGGGGAGCTGTTTTTT
CASSRSTANTGELFF
>TRBJ2-6|-|TRBV27|-
TGTGCCAGCTCCTTCTCTGGGGCCAACGTCCTGACTTTC
CASSFSGANVLTF
>TRBJ2-7|TRBD2|TRBV27|-
TGTGCCAGCAGTTCGACCGGGACTAGCCGCTACGAGCAGTACTTC
CASSSTGTSRYEQYF
>TRBJ2-3|-|TRBV2|few
TGTGCCAGCAGTGAAGACGCGGATACAGATACGCAGTATTTT
CASSEDADTDTQYF